This entry lists 32 T cell receptor beta chains sequenced from one sample in a study of blood T cell repertoires in COVID-19. Some clones are missing from TCRdb's copy, which holds only in-frame ones; the method was immunoSEQ multiplex PCR. Of under 350,000 clones in the sample, 85% to 90% are singletons; the top ten hold 1.5% to 2%. The sequenced sample was peripheral blood. These receptors were collected from a woman aged 30 to 39 with COVID-19, enrolled during active disease.

In the case of this clone: This CDR3 is also generated by other DNA sequences in the sample. J is TRBJ1-1 and V is TRBV5-1; weak D call: TRBD1 (6 bases). Germline CDR1 reads SGHRS; CDR2 reads YFSETQ. This CDR3 has 13 residues. The ends were cut back, 0 bases at V and 4 bases at J, with 7 bases in the middle. Here the CDR3 reads CASSLGGPTEAFF. For the CDR3, the DNA is TGCGCCAGCAGCTTGGGGGGGCCCACTGAAGCTTTCTTT.

The chain couples TRBV18 to TRBJ2-2; the D gene is possibly TRBD1 (6 bases). The germline gives CDR1 KGHSH, CDR2 LQKENI. CDR3 size: 15 residues. Deletions cut 3 bases from V and 4 bases from J, with 12 bases between. CDR3 nucleotides: TGTGCCAGCTCACCTCCGGGACATACCACCGGGGAGCTGTTTTTT. Residues: CASSPPGHTTGELFF.

The chain links TRBV4-1 to TRBJ1-5, with D hard to call. The CDR3 loop spans 15 amino acids. Per the germline V gene, CDR1 is MGHRA and CDR2 is YSYEKL. Trimming pared 0 bases from V and 2 bases from J, leaving 8 bases between. DNA of the CDR3: TGCGCCAGCAGCCAAGATCGCATAGGCAATCAGCCCCAGCATTTT. This translates into CASSQDRIGNQPQHF.

The rearrangement links TRBV5-1 to TRBJ1-1; D is unresolved. The CDR3 is 14 amino acids. Germline lookup yields CDR1 SGHRS and CDR2 YFSETQ. The germline V and J ends were trimmed by 4 bases and 4 bases, with 14 bases remaining between them. CDR3: CASSPRAGITEAFF. The CDR3 DNA reads as TGCGCCAGCAGCCCCCGGGCCGGGATCACTGAAGCTTTCTTT. The full variable domain, in which reference TRBV5-1 and TRBJ1-1 provide the parts outside the CDR3, is KAGVTQTPRYLIKTRGQQVTLSCSPISGHRSVSWYQQTPGQGLQFLFEYFSETQRNKGNFPGRFSGRQFSNSRSEMNVSTLELGDSALYLCASSPRAGITEAFFGQGTRLTVV.

J is TRBJ2-1 and V is TRBV5-1; D is ambiguous. The CDR3 consists of 11 residues. CDR1 and CDR2 (germline): SGHRS, YFSETQ. V lost 0 bases, J lost 7 bases, and 2 bases lay in between. CDR3 amino acids: CASSLANEQFF. The CDR3 DNA follows: TGCGCCAGCAGCTTGGCGAATGAGCAGTTCTTC.

The J gene is TRBJ1-4, the V gene TRBV7-2; TRBD1 aligns across 7 bases. This CDR3 has 15 amino acids. J lost 8 bases, V lost 7 bases, and 13 bases had no gene match. The germline CDR1 and CDR2 sequences are SGHTA and FQGNSA. This CDR3 is CASTLRGTLKEKLFF. DNA for the CDR3: TGTGCCAGCACCCTCAGGGGGACCTTAAAAGAAAAACTGTTTTTT. The full variable domain, in which reference TRBV7-2 and TRBJ1-4 provide the parts outside the CDR3, is GAGVSQSPSNKVTEKGKDVELRCDPISGHTALYWYRQSLGQGLEFLIYFQGNSAPDKSGLPSDRFSAERTGGSVSTLTIQRTQQEDSAVYLCASTLRGTLKEKLFFGSGTQLSVL.

Regarding this clone: Compared with germline, one end of the junction differs, possibly owing to a read error. This chain uses TRBV7-7 with TRBJ2-5; TRBD1 matches at 9 bases. This CDR3 has 14 amino acids. Germline loops: CDR1 SSHAT, CDR2 FNYEAQ (reference sequence). Written as DNA, the CDR3 is TGTGCTAGCAGCCTAACAGGGGGCTCCGAGACCCAGTACTTC. Translated: CASSLTGGSETQYF.

V usage is TRBV7-9 and J usage is TRBJ1-6; D gene unclear. Germline-derived CDR1 and CDR2 are SEHNR and FQNEAQ (reference sequence). This CDR3 comprises 14 residues. The V end was cut by 1 base, the J end by 7 bases, with 8 bases between. The CDR3 loop reads CASSLGVANSPLHF. CDR3 nucleotides: TGTGCCAGCAGCTTAGGCGTTGCGAATTCACCCCTCCACTTT.

The chain carries TRBV16 and TRBJ2-5, with TRBD2 identical over 10 bases. V dropped 2 bases and J dropped 3; count of bases not matched to a gene: 3. This CDR3 has 15 amino acids. Germline V gene lookup returns CDR1 KGHSY and CDR2 FQNENV. The CDR3 bases are TGTGCCAGCAGCCAAGCGAGCGGGGGGGAAGAGACCCAGTACTTC. This sequence encodes CASSQASGGEETQYF.

This clone was observed a handful of times. The V call is TRBV2, the J call TRBJ2-2; D perhaps matches TRBD2 (5 bases). This CDR3 spans 15 amino acids. The germline gives CDR1 SNHLY, CDR2 FYNNEI. V was trimmed by 6 bases and J by 6 bases, leaving 17 bases between them. The CDR3 spells CASRAGLNSPGELFF. In nucleotides, the CDR3 is TGTGCCAGCAGGGCGGGCCTTAATAGTCCCGGGGAGCTGTTTTTT.

Worth noting for this clone: The junction shows a germline mismatch at one end, possibly a read error. This chain links TRBV2 with TRBJ1-2; 8 nucleotides match TRBD1. Germline CDR1 reads SNHLY; CDR2 reads FYNNEI. This CDR3 comprises 10 residues. As DNA, the CDR3 is TGTGCCAGCAGAGAGGGACAGGACTTCTTC. Translation gives CASREGQDFF.

The J gene is TRBJ1-2, the V gene TRBV6-5; tentatively, D is TRBD1 (6 bases). V lost 5 bases, J lost 1 base, and 14 bases lay in between. Germline CDR1 reads MNHEY; CDR2 reads SVGAGI. The length of the CDR3 is 15 residues. For the CDR3, the DNA is TGTGCCAGCAGTCAACAGACAGGACTTAACTATGGCTACACCTTC. Its protein is CASSQQTGLNYGYTF.

The rearrangement joins TRBV7-3 to TRBJ2-7, with a weak D call TRBD2 (5 bases). There are 13 residues in the CDR3. V lost 1 base, J lost 5 bases, and 9 bases lay in between. Germline V CDR1 and CDR2: SGHTA, FQGTGA. The CDR3 nucleotides read TGTGCCAGCAGCTTAAGACGGGGTGACGAGCAGTACTTC. It yields the protein CASSLRRGDEQYF.

The V call is TRBV4-1, the J call TRBJ1-1, with 7 bases matching TRBD1. CDR3 size: 17 residues. Germline V gives CDR1 MGHRA, CDR2 YSYEKL. The V gene end was trimmed by 0 bases and the J gene end by 4 bases; junction bases not matched to a gene: 11. The CDR3 here is CASSQDRPGAGGTEAFF. The CDR3 DNA reads TGCGCCAGCAGCCAAGATCGGCCAGGGGCAGGGGGCACTGAAGCTTTCTTT.

V gene TRBV6-5 combines with J gene TRBJ1-5; D might be TRBD1 (6 bases). The CDR3 length is 15 residues. Germline lookup yields CDR1 MNHEY and CDR2 SVGAGI. The V and J ends lost 2 bases and 4 bases respectively, with 12 bases between them. The CDR3 loop reads CASSYARGVNQPQHF. CDR3 nucleotides: TGTGCCAGCAGTTACGCCAGGGGTGTGAATCAGCCCCAGCATTTT.

The rearrangement links TRBV4-2 to TRBJ2-2; D gene uncertain. The germline CDR1 and CDR2 sequences are LGHNA and YNFKEQ. V was pared by 0 bases and J by 2 bases, with 13 bases between. The CDR3 is made up of 17 amino acids. CDR3 region: CASSQDLRVANTGELFF. The CDR3 bases are TGTGCCAGCAGCCAAGATTTACGAGTAGCAAACACCGGGGAGCTGTTTTTT.

This rearrangement joins TRBV6-4 to TRBJ1-1; 8 positions match TRBD1. The CDR3 contains 15 residues. Trimming cost V 0 bases and J 3 bases; bases outside gene matches: 3. The germline gives CDR1 MRHNA, CDR2 SNTAGT. Here the CDR3 reads CASSDSAGGHTEAFF. CDR3 DNA: TGTGCCAGCAGTGACTCGGCAGGGGGCCACACTGAAGCTTTCTTT.

CDR3 amino acids: CASSWTGGNYGYTF. The CDR3, as DNA: TGTGCCAGCAGCTGGACAGGGGGTAACTATGGCTACACCTTC. V gene TRBV7-9 combines with J gene TRBJ1-2, with TRBD1 identical over 10 bases. V lost 4 bases and J lost 1; bases outside the gene matches: 0. CDR1 is SEHNR, CDR2 FQNEAQ, per germline (reference sequence). CDR3 length: 14 residues.

DNA for the CDR3: TGCGCCAGCAGCCAGTCCTCCGGGACAGCCTTCTCCTACGAGCAGTACTTC. Encoded protein: CASSQSSGTAFSYEQYF. The chain links TRBV4-1 to TRBJ2-7; 7 bases map to TRBD1. Germline V gives CDR1 MGHRA, CDR2 YSYEKL. CDR3 length: 17 residues. V shed 3 bases, J shed 0 bases, and the junction held 11 bases outside the gene matches.

The chain is built from TRBV19 and TRBJ1-4; perhaps TRBD1 as D (5 bases). The germline V gene encodes CDR1 LNHDA and CDR2 SQIVND (reference sequence). Between the trimmed V and J ends, which lost 7 bases and 5 bases, there was a span of 17 bases. The CDR3 is made up of 15 amino acids. CDR3 loop: CASTLFGASNEKLFF. The CDR3 region has the DNA TGTGCCAGTACCCTATTTGGGGCCTCCAATGAAAAACTGTTTTTT.

The chain is built from TRBV5-1 and TRBJ2-7; D remains ambiguous. There are 14 residues in the CDR3. The V gene's germline CDR1 is SGHRS and CDR2 YFSETQ. Trimming cost V 0 bases and J 2 bases, with 9 bases left between them. The CDR3 region has the DNA TGCGCCAGCAGCTTGGATGACACCACCTACGAGCAGTACTTC. It codes for CASSLDDTTYEQYF. Full variable domain (outside the CDR3, taken from reference TRBV5-1 and TRBJ2-7): KAGVTQTPRYLIKTRGQQVTLSCSPISGHRSVSWYQQTPGQGLQFLFEYFSETQRNKGNFPGRFSGRQFSNSRSEMNVSTLELGDSALYLCASSLDDTTYEQYFGPGTRLTVT.

This clone was counted a single time. The chain recombines TRBV5-1 with TRBJ1-2; 8 positions match TRBD1. The V and J ends lost 3 bases and 4 bases, in that order; junction bases with no gene match: 8. CDR1 SGHRS and CDR2 YFSETQ come from the germline V gene. The CDR3 runs 15 residues. The CDR3 protein is CASSSERQGSYGYTF. In DNA, the CDR3 is TGCGCCAGCAGCTCCGAACGACAGGGGAGCTATGGCTACACCTTC.

J is TRBJ1-2 and V is TRBV7-9; TRBD1 matches at 8 bases. The germline V gene has CDR1 SEHNR and CDR2 FQNEAQ (reference sequence). This CDR3 is built from 19 residues. Losses at the gene ends were 5 bases for V and 3 bases for J; bases not matched to a gene: 20. CDR3 residues: CASSPRTGRHSYFYYGYTF. As DNA, the CDR3 is TGTGCCAGCAGCCCCCGGACAGGGCGCCACTCATACTTCTACTATGGCTACACCTTC.

This clone was counted once. The CDR3, as DNA: TGTGCCAGCACCAGCCACAGGTTTTCTGGAAACACCATATATTTT. Amino acids: CASTSHRFSGNTIYF. V and J are TRBV6-5 and TRBJ1-3; perhaps TRBD1 as D (5 bases). The CDR3 has 15 amino acids. The V end was cut by 7 bases, the J end by 1 base, with 14 bases between. The germline CDR1 and CDR2 sequences are MNHEY and SVGAGI.

This rearrangement joins TRBV6-6 to TRBJ1-1; the D is unclear. Between the trimmed V and J ends, which lost 5 bases and 3 bases, there was a span of 10 bases. CDR3 size: 13 residues. The germline V gene has CDR1 MNHNY and CDR2 SVGAGI (reference sequence). This CDR3 is CASSIRGDTEAFF. The CDR3 DNA is TGTGCCAGCAGTATACGCGGGGACACTGAAGCTTTCTTT.

The chain employs TRBV6-2 or TRBV6-3 and TRBJ2-2; 11 nucleotides line up with TRBD2. V gave up 0 bases and J gave up 3 bases; unmatched junction bases: 6. This CDR3 comprises 18 residues. CDR1 MNHEY and CDR2 SVGEGT come from the germline V gene. CDR3 region: CASSYSSGTSGDTGELFF. In DNA, the CDR3 is TGTGCCAGCAGTTACTCGTCCGGGACTAGCGGTGACACCGGGGAGCTGTTTTTT.

In nucleotides, the CDR3 is TGTGCCAGCAGCCCAAGGACAGGGGGCGCCCCTGGTCAGCCCCAGCATTTT. Amino acid sequence: CASSPRTGGAPGQPQHF. This chain uses TRBV7-2 with TRBJ1-5, with TRBD1 matching over 11 bases. This CDR3 contains 17 residues. Germline lookup yields CDR1 SGHTA and CDR2 FQGNSA. Unmatched junction bases numbered 12, after V lost 5 bases and J lost 6 bases.

The chain links TRBV20-1 to TRBJ2-1, with no clear D. Germline V gene data show CDR1 as DFQATT and CDR2 as SNEGSKA (reference sequence). V lost 0 bases and J 9 bases, leaving 6 bases between the germline ends. This CDR3 contains 11 residues. The CDR3: CSAREEPEQFF. For the CDR3, the DNA is TGCAGTGCTAGAGAGGAGCCTGAGCAGTTCTTC.

This clone was counted a single time. The chain carries TRBV4-2 and TRBJ2-3; D is perhaps TRBD2 (6 bases). The CDR3 has 14 residues. CDR1 is LGHNA and CDR2 is YNFKEQ in the germline V gene. V shed 2 bases and J shed 7 bases, with 13 bases lying between them. This CDR3 reads CASSQLFGGNTQYF. CDR3 DNA: TGTGCCAGCAGCCAATTATTCGGGGGAAATACGCAGTATTTT.

The genes are TRBV4-2 and TRBJ1-1; D is possibly TRBD1 (5 bases). V lost 4 bases and J lost 5, with 17 bases in between. The CDR3 has 15 residues. From germline, CDR1 is LGHNA and CDR2 YNFKEQ. CDR3 residues: CASSRQGLSRTEAFF. CDR3 nucleotide sequence: TGTGCCAGCAGCCGCCAGGGCTTAAGCAGGACTGAAGCTTTCTTT.

The J gene is TRBJ1-6, the V gene TRBV7-6; D perhaps matches TRBD1 (6 bases). V dropped 1 base and J dropped 7 bases, with 11 bases sitting between them. CDR3 size: 15 residues. The germline gives CDR1 SGHVS, CDR2 FNYEAQ. CDR3 residues: CASSLVQGSNSPLHF. The CDR3 DNA is TGTGCCAGCAGCTTAGTACAGGGCTCGAATTCACCCCTCCACTTT.

This clone was picked up one time. In DNA, the CDR3 is TGCAGTGCTAGTCCGGGGGGGTACGAGCAGTACGTC. Amino acids: CSASPGGYEQYV. This sequence joins TRBV20-1 and TRBJ2-7, with 8 bases that match TRBD2. The J segment lost 4 bases and the V segment lost 3 bases, leaving 2 bases of the junction unmatched. This CDR3 has 12 amino acids. From germline, CDR1 is DFQATT and CDR2 SNEGSKA (reference sequence).